A single sample gave rise to the 4 T cell receptor beta chains below, sequenced in a study of blood T cells in healthy people across ages. Using a J-beta primer mix together with a sample-barcoded 5' primer, a second PCR was run for about 6 to 12 cycles. MiXCR was run by TCRdb on the 5' RACE reads, yielding one entry per CDR3 protein. This sample has 660,000 or so distinct CDR3 sequences, with 58% found just once. The sequenced sample was blood. These receptors all stem from a man in his sixties in good health.

The chain combines TRBV9 with TRBJ1-2, with D possibly being TRBD1 (6 bases). The CDR3 runs to 15 residues. Looked up from germline, CDR1 is SGDLS and CDR2 is YYNGEE. V was clipped by 3 bases and J by 5 bases, with 17 bases between them. CDR3 DNA sequence: TGTGCCAGCAGCGCCTTAGGGGGGTCTAGGTATGGCTACACCTTC. Translated: CASSALGGSRYGYTF.

Ten or more counts support this clonotype. V gene TRBV7-2 combines with J gene TRBJ1-2, with D maybe TRBD1 (6 bases). CDR3 size: 14 residues. Trimming left V 7 bases short and J 7 bases short, with 19 bases between. Germline V gives CDR1 SGHTA, CDR2 FQGNSA. The CDR3 region is CASNNGRGIGGYTF. The CDR3, as DNA: TGTGCCAGCAACAACGGCAGGGGTATTGGTGGCTACACCTTC. The full variable domain, its missing parts supplied by reference TRBV7-2 and TRBJ1-2, is GAGVSQSPSNKVTEKGKDVELRCDPISGHTALYWYRQSLGQGLEFLIYFQGNSAPDKSGLPSDRFSAERTGGSVSTLTIQRTQQEDSAVYLCASNNGRGIGGYTFGSGTRLTVV.

The rearrangement joins TRBV30 to TRBJ1-1, with TRBD1 as a possible D gene (5 bases). Germline V lookup: CDR1 GTSNPN, CDR2 SVGIG (reference sequence). The CDR3 loop spans 12 amino acids. V was trimmed by 2 bases and J by 8 bases, leaving 12 bases between them. The CDR3 is CAWSIETGEAFF. The CDR3 DNA reads TGTGCCTGGAGTATAGAAACAGGCGAAGCTTTCTTT.

The gene calls are TRBV2 and TRBJ2-4; 10 positions agree with TRBD1. Germline values: CDR1 SNHLY, CDR2 FYNNEI. This CDR3 contains 14 residues. The ends lost 6 bases at V and 9 bases at J; junction bases unmatched: 8. CDR3 nucleotides: TGTGCCAGCAGAGGCCGACAGGGGGCAAGCATTCAGTACTTC. Translated, it gives CASRGRQGASIQYF.